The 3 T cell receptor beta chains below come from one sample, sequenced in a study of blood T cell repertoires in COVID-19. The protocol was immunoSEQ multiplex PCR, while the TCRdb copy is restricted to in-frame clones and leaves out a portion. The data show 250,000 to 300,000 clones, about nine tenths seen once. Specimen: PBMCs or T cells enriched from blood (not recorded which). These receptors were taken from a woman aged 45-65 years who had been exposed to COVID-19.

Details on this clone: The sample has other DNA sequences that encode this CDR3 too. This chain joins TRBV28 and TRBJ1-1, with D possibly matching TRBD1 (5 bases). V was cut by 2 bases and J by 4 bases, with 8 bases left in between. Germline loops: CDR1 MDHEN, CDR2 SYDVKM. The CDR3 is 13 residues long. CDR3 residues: CASSLPGGTEAFF. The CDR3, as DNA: TGTGCCAGCAGTTTACCCGGGGGCACTGAAGCTTTCTTT. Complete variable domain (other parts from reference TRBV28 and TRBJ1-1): DVKVTQSSRYLVKRTGEKVFLECVQDMDHENMFWYRQDPGLGLRLIYFSYDVKMKEKGDIPEGYSVSREKKERFSLILESASTNQTSMYLCASSLPGGTEAFFGQGTRLTVV.

The CDR3 protein is CASTPPSSDTQYF. CDR3 DNA sequence: TGTGCCAGCACCCCCCCTTCGTCGGATACGCAGTATTTT. The chain couples TRBV28 to TRBJ2-3; D is unresolved. This CDR3 has 13 residues. Germline CDR1 MDHEN, CDR2 SYDVKM. V lost 7 bases and J 6 bases, leaving 14 bases between the germline ends.

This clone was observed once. The CDR3 nucleotides are TGCGCCAGCAGCTCCATGGGACTAGCGGGGGGATACGAGCAGTACTTC. It codes for CASSSMGLAGGYEQYF. The chain combines TRBV5-1 with TRBJ2-7, with 15 positions matching TRBD2. The V and J ends lost 3 bases and 4 bases, in that order; junction bases with no gene match: 5. This CDR3 has 16 amino acids. Looked up from germline, CDR1 is SGHRS and CDR2 is YFSETQ.